The rows below give T cell receptor beta chains drawn from one sample of a study of blood T cell repertoires in COVID-19. Clones were sequenced by immunoSEQ multiplex PCR, and TCRdb holds only the in-frame ones, with some missing. The sample consists of about 140,000 clones, approximately 85% of them appearing once. Sequencing input: peripheral blood. The receptors here all came from a man over 45 with acute or convalescent COVID-19. CDR3s include the opening cysteine and the closing phenylalanine or tryptophan. Fields, in order: clone size, D gene, J gene, V gene, CDR3 DNA, CDR3 protein. A D gene is named only where the DNA matches it firmly. Expanded clones get a size class; other rows say once, few or many, or leave the size out.

abundance: NA
d_gene: NA
j_gene: TRBJ2-7
v_gene: TRBV28
CDR3nt: TGTGCCAGCCAGACAGGCACATCCTACGAGCAGTACTTC
CDR3aa: CASQTGTSYEQYF

abundance: NA
d_gene: NA
j_gene: TRBJ2-7
v_gene: TRBV11-2
CDR3nt: TGTGCCAGCAGCTTAGACCTCGGTCCCTACGAGCAGTACTTC
CDR3aa: CASSLDLGPYEQYF

abundance: NA
d_gene: TRBD1
j_gene: TRBJ1-2
v_gene: TRBV6-4
CDR3nt: TGTGCCAGCAGTGACAGGGACAGGGGGCGCTTGGACTATGGCTACACCTTC
CDR3aa: CASSDRDRGRLDYGYTF

abundance: NA
d_gene: TRBD2
j_gene: TRBJ2-3
v_gene: TRBV5-8
CDR3nt: TGTGCCAGCAGCTTGTCGGGGGGGGCGGTAAATACGCAGTATTTT
CDR3aa: CASSLSGGAVNTQYF

abundance: once
d_gene: NA
j_gene: TRBJ2-1
v_gene: TRBV5-1
CDR3nt: TGCGCCAGCAGCTTCAGGGTTGATGAGCAGTTCTTC
CDR3aa: CASSFRVDEQFF

abundance: NA
d_gene: TRBD2
j_gene: TRBJ2-7
v_gene: TRBV2
CDR3nt: TGTGCCAGCAGTGAAGAGAGACTAGCGGGAGTCGAGCAGTACTTC
CDR3aa: CASSEERLAGVEQYF

abundance: NA
d_gene: TRBD1
j_gene: TRBJ1-1
v_gene: TRBV14
CDR3nt: TGTGCCAGCAGCCAAGACTCCGGGACAGCTAACACTGAAGCTTTCTTT
CDR3aa: CASSQDSGTANTEAFF

abundance: NA
d_gene: TRBD1
j_gene: TRBJ2-2
v_gene: TRBV7-3
CDR3nt: TGTGCCAGCAGCCCGAGGACAGGGGGCTTGTCCGGGGAGCTGTTTTTT
CDR3aa: CASSPRTGGLSGELFF

abundance: NA
d_gene: TRBD1
j_gene: TRBJ2-2
v_gene: TRBV10-3
CDR3nt: TGTGCCATCACCGACAGTAGGACAGGGGTTGGCGGGGAGCTGTTTTTT
CDR3aa: CAITDSRTGVGGELFF

abundance: NA
d_gene: TRBD1
j_gene: TRBJ1-2
v_gene: TRBV7-2
CDR3nt: TGTGCCAGCAGCAATCGGGACAGGTTGAGCTACACCTTC
CDR3aa: CASSNRDRLSYTF

abundance: once
d_gene: NA
j_gene: TRBJ1-4
v_gene: TRBV5-1
CDR3nt: TGCGCCAGCAGCTCTACAGGGCAAATCGGGTCTCAACTGTTTTTT
CDR3aa: CASSSTGQIGSQLFF

abundance: NA
d_gene: NA
j_gene: TRBJ1-1
v_gene: TRBV10-2
CDR3nt: TGCGCCATCGGGGGGGCCCCTACTGAAGCTTTCTTT
CDR3aa: CAIGGAPTEAFF

abundance: NA
d_gene: NA
j_gene: TRBJ1-1
v_gene: TRBV7-3
CDR3nt: TGTGCCAGCAGCTCCACAGGGACCACTGAAGCTTTCTTT
CDR3aa: CASSSTGTTEAFF

abundance: few
d_gene: TRBD1
j_gene: TRBJ2-7
v_gene: TRBV11-3
CDR3nt: TGTGCCAGCAGCTTATTCTTCCGGAAACAGGGGTCCCCCTACGAGCAGTACTTC
CDR3aa: CASSLFFRKQGSPYEQYF

abundance: NA
d_gene: NA
j_gene: TRBJ1-5
v_gene: TRBV18
CDR3nt: TGTGCCAGCTCAGAGGGTCGGGATCAGCCCCAGCATTTT
CDR3aa: CASSEGRDQPQHF

abundance: NA
d_gene: TRBD1
j_gene: TRBJ2-7
v_gene: TRBV6-5
CDR3nt: TGTGCCAGCAGACCAGGGACAGGAAACTACGAGCAGTACTTC
CDR3aa: CASRPGTGNYEQYF

abundance: NA
d_gene: TRBD1
j_gene: TRBJ1-1
v_gene: TRBV11-1
CDR3nt: TGTGCCAGCAGCATTGACAGGGACACTGAAGCTTTCTTT
CDR3aa: CASSIDRDTEAFF

abundance: NA
d_gene: TRBD2
j_gene: TRBJ2-1
v_gene: TRBV3-1/TRBV3-2
CDR3nt: TGTGCCAGCAGCGAGACGGGGGGGCCCTACAATGAGCAGTTCTTC
CDR3aa: CASSETGGPYNEQFF

abundance: NA
d_gene: NA
j_gene: TRBJ1-6
v_gene: TRBV2
CDR3nt: TGTGCCAGCAAGGGGTTGGTGGCAGCGAATTCACCCCTCCACTTT
CDR3aa: CASKGLVAANSPLHF

abundance: few
d_gene: NA
j_gene: TRBJ2-7
v_gene: TRBV9
CDR3nt: TGTGCCAGCAGCCTGTCAGTTCAGGACGAGCAGTACTTC
CDR3aa: CASSLSVQDEQYF

abundance: NA
d_gene: TRBD1
j_gene: TRBJ2-1
v_gene: TRBV9
CDR3nt: TGTGCCAGCAGCGTTGAGTGGACAGGTATGAATGAGCAGTTCTTC
CDR3aa: CASSVEWTGMNEQFF

abundance: once
d_gene: TRBD1
j_gene: TRBJ2-7
v_gene: TRBV10-3
CDR3nt: TGTGCCATCAGCCGGGACAGGGGGCCAACCTACGAGCAGTACTTC
CDR3aa: CAISRDRGPTYEQYF

abundance: NA
d_gene: TRBD1
j_gene: TRBJ2-1
v_gene: TRBV14
CDR3nt: TGTGCCACCGAAGACAGGGGGCCCTACAATGAGCAGTTCTTC
CDR3aa: CATEDRGPYNEQFF

abundance: few
d_gene: TRBD1
j_gene: TRBJ1-2
v_gene: TRBV5-1
CDR3nt: TGCGCCAGCAGCTTGACAGGGGGCGATAGCGGCGGCTACACCTTC
CDR3aa: CASSLTGGDSGGYTF

abundance: NA
d_gene: TRBD2
j_gene: TRBJ2-3
v_gene: TRBV7-3
CDR3nt: TGTGCCAGCAGCCGAACTAGCGGGAGCACAGATACGCAGTATTTT
CDR3aa: CASSRTSGSTDTQYF

abundance: NA
d_gene: TRBD1
j_gene: TRBJ2-7
v_gene: TRBV10-2
CDR3nt: TGCGCCAGCAGGGACAGGGGAAGCTCCTACGAGCAGTACTTC
CDR3aa: CASRDRGSSYEQYF

abundance: few
d_gene: TRBD1
j_gene: TRBJ2-2
v_gene: TRBV11-2
CDR3nt: TGTGCCAGCAGCACCCACAGGGGATCCGGGGAGCTGTTTTTT
CDR3aa: CASSTHRGSGELFF

abundance: NA
d_gene: TRBD2
j_gene: TRBJ2-1
v_gene: TRBV5-4
CDR3nt: TGTGCCAGCAGCGAGCCGGGACTAGCGGTATACAATGAGCAGTTCTTC
CDR3aa: CASSEPGLAVYNEQFF

abundance: NA
d_gene: NA
j_gene: TRBJ1-3
v_gene: TRBV4-1
CDR3nt: TGCGCCAGCAGCCACACGATCTACAGGGATGGGGGTGGAAACACCATATATTTT
CDR3aa: CASSHTIYRDGGGNTIYF

abundance: NA
d_gene: TRBD1
j_gene: TRBJ2-7
v_gene: TRBV27
CDR3nt: TGTGCCAGCAGCCGTCCCGGGACAGGACACTACGAGCAGTACTTC
CDR3aa: CASSRPGTGHYEQYF

abundance: NA
d_gene: TRBD1
j_gene: TRBJ2-7
v_gene: TRBV28
CDR3nt: TGTGCCAGCAGCGGAACCGACAGGGGGCTGGATGAGCAGTACTTC
CDR3aa: CASSGTDRGLDEQYF

abundance: few
d_gene: NA
j_gene: TRBJ1-1
v_gene: TRBV7-9
CDR3nt: TGTGCCAGCAGCCAGAACCTAGGGAACACTGAAGCTTTCTTT
CDR3aa: CASSQNLGNTEAFF

abundance: NA
d_gene: TRBD2
j_gene: TRBJ2-1
v_gene: TRBV7-2
CDR3nt: TGTGCCAGCAGCTGGGGCGGGGGGGCCTACAATGAGCAGTTCTTC
CDR3aa: CASSWGGGAYNEQFF

abundance: NA
d_gene: TRBD1
j_gene: TRBJ1-2
v_gene: TRBV6-4
CDR3nt: TGTGCCAGCAGTGAAGGGACAGGGTTTAACTATGGCTACACCTTC
CDR3aa: CASSEGTGFNYGYTF

abundance: NA
d_gene: NA
j_gene: TRBJ1-2
v_gene: TRBV30
CDR3nt: TGTGCCTGGAACCCCCCAGGGCGCTATGGCTACACCTTC
CDR3aa: CAWNPPGRYGYTF

abundance: NA
d_gene: NA
j_gene: TRBJ1-1
v_gene: TRBV11-3
CDR3nt: TGTGCCAGCAGCCTCCAGGGTCCCACTGAAGCTTTCTTT
CDR3aa: CASSLQGPTEAFF

abundance: NA
d_gene: TRBD2
j_gene: TRBJ2-7
v_gene: TRBV18
CDR3nt: TGTGCCAGCTCACCACCCGGACTAGCGGGAGGGGTCAGATACGAGCAGTACTTC
CDR3aa: CASSPPGLAGGVRYEQYF

abundance: NA
d_gene: TRBD1
j_gene: TRBJ1-3
v_gene: TRBV7-9
CDR3nt: TGTGCCAGCAGCCGGGGACAGGCGTTCTCTGGAAACACCATATATTTT
CDR3aa: CASSRGQAFSGNTIYF

abundance: NA
d_gene: NA
j_gene: TRBJ2-3
v_gene: TRBV6-4
CDR3nt: TGTGCCAGCAGTGAACAGGCTTATGCCACAGATACGCAGTATTTT
CDR3aa: CASSEQAYATDTQYF

abundance: NA
d_gene: NA
j_gene: TRBJ1-1
v_gene: TRBV12-3/TRBV12-4
CDR3nt: TGTGCCAGCAGATTCGGACTCTACACTGAAGCTTTCTTT
CDR3aa: CASRFGLYTEAFF

abundance: NA
d_gene: NA
j_gene: TRBJ2-7
v_gene: TRBV6-5
CDR3nt: TGTGCCAGCAGGTCCCTTTCCTACGAGCAGTACTTC
CDR3aa: CASRSLSYEQYF

abundance: NA
d_gene: NA
j_gene: TRBJ1-2
v_gene: TRBV11-3
CDR3nt: TGTGCCAGCAGCTTAGACGGGGGAACCCCTAACTATGGCTACACCTTC
CDR3aa: CASSLDGGTPNYGYTF

abundance: NA
d_gene: TRBD1
j_gene: TRBJ1-4
v_gene: TRBV18
CDR3nt: TGTGCCAGCTCACCATTTCAGAGGGGGCGCACTAATGAAAAACTGTTTTTT
CDR3aa: CASSPFQRGRTNEKLFF

abundance: NA
d_gene: TRBD1
j_gene: TRBJ1-5
v_gene: TRBV3-1/TRBV3-2
CDR3nt: TGTGCCAGCAGCCAAGGGGGACAGGGGTATCAGCCCCAGCATTTT
CDR3aa: CASSQGGQGYQPQHF

abundance: once
d_gene: TRBD1
j_gene: TRBJ1-1
v_gene: TRBV6-6
CDR3nt: TGTGCCAGCAGTTACTCTCAGACAGGGTGGGCTGAAGCTTTCTTT
CDR3aa: CASSYSQTGWAEAFF

abundance: NA
d_gene: NA
j_gene: TRBJ2-7
v_gene: TRBV27
CDR3nt: TGTGCCAGCAGTACAAGTGGCACCTACGAGCAGTACTTC
CDR3aa: CASSTSGTYEQYF

abundance: NA
d_gene: TRBD2
j_gene: TRBJ2-1
v_gene: TRBV27
CDR3nt: TGTGCCACCCGCGGGAGGTTTAGCTCCTACAATGAGCAGTTCTTC
CDR3aa: CATRGRFSSYNEQFF

abundance: NA
d_gene: NA
j_gene: TRBJ2-5
v_gene: TRBV10-3
CDR3nt: TGTGCCATCAGTGTGGACCGGCAGGGAGAGACCCAGTACTTC
CDR3aa: CAISVDRQGETQYF

abundance: NA
d_gene: NA
j_gene: TRBJ2-1
v_gene: TRBV4-1
CDR3nt: TGCGCCAGCAGCCAAGATAGGGGCAGAGACAATGAGCAGTTCTTC
CDR3aa: CASSQDRGRDNEQFF